This T cell receptor (beta chain) was identified during a study of CD8 T cells in Susac syndrome. After extraction with the RNeasy kit, about 0.45 to 1 ug of the RNA was reverse transcribed using random hexamers. TCRdb re-derived calls from the immunoSEQ multiplex PCR reads in MiXCR, one entry per CDR3 protein. The sample shows 150,000 to 200,000 distinct CDR3 sequences, just under 95% of them seen only once. Remarks on this clonotype: Its specificity is not known.

Trimming removed 5 bases from V and 5 bases from J, with 10 bases in between. The V gene's germline CDR1 is MDHEN and CDR2 SYDVKM. This CDR3 has 12 amino acids. Study findings and constraints: The study's TCR sequencing and HLA analysis covered a relatively small number of individuals, and the study acknowledged this.

TCR beta sequencing covered blood CD8+ and CD4+ T cells. The clonotype comes from a human donor in good health. The chain couples TRBV28 to TRBJ2-7; D uncertain. Input material: CD4+ T cells from PBMCs. CDR3 amino acids: CASSPGFDEQYF. The CDR3 DNA sequence: TGTGCCAGCAGTCCCGGTTTCGACGAGCAGTACTTC. The complete variable domain, with remaining parts taken from reference TRBV28 and TRBJ2-7, reads DVKVTQSSRYLVKRTGEKVFLECVQDMDHENMFWYRQDPGLGLRLIYFSYDVKMKEKGDIPEGYSVSREKKERFSLILESASTNQTSMYLCASSPGFDEQYFGPGTRLTVT.